A single TCR beta chain is shown here with its context. These data belong to a study of blood T cells in healthy people across ages. Germline CDR1 SNHLY, CDR2 FYNNEI. CDR3 length equals 13 residues. The authors ran a second PCR of roughly 6 to 12 cycles using a sample-barcoded 5' primer and a J-beta primer mix. TCRdb used MiXCR to reprocess the 5' RACE reads, holding one entry per CDR3 protein. The sample shows around 990,000 distinct CDR3 sequences, 25% of them seen only once. The same data also contributed to another study, on T cells of mothers and their children. This second study notes: For each mother, over 9.5 million TCR beta CDR3 reads were obtained, and for each child, around 3 million.

The gene calls are TRBV2 and TRBJ2-5; D is possibly TRBD1 or TRBD2 (5 bases each). The J call could be wrong; TRBJ2-7 is a better fit for the DNA end. The sequence was collected from a girl aged 2 to 10 in good health. The sample taken for sequencing was blood. DNA for the CDR3: TGTGCCAGCAGGGGTGGGACCTCCTACGAGCAGTACTTC. It translates to CASRGGTSYEQYF.